The source of this T cell receptor (beta chain) is a study of T cells after yellow fever vaccination. At the level of the study: In the case of low-cell-number fractions, SMART-Seq v4 Ultra Low Input was used for preparation.

The CDR3 contains 12 residues. Germline CDR1 and CDR2: MGHDK and SYGVNS. This clonotype was found a few times. What it recognizes is unknown. Its ends do not fully match the called genes, so a read error is possible. Study-wide findings and caveats: Contaminants from the bulk population, in the form of abundant clonotypes, could be found in FACS-sorted repertoires. The booster response re-showed most primary clones: around 96% CD4, more than 80% CD8.

UMIs and a universal primer site were added when TCR cDNA was made by 5'RACE template switching. TCRdb reprocessed the 5' RACE reads with MiXCR, giving one entry per CDR3 protein. Found here are some 160,000 distinct CDR3 sequences, around 9.3% of them singletons; the top ten hold about a third. This clonotype was sampled from a man aged 18 to 29 who received the YFV17D yellow fever vaccine. V and J are TRBV25-1 and TRBJ1-1; D gene unclear. Sample: CD8+ T cells sorted from PBMCs, taken 45 days after the yellow fever booster vaccination. The chain's CDR3 is CASSELTPPGEF. The CDR3 DNA follows: TGTGCCAGCAGTGAATTGACCCCGCCAGGCGAGTTT.